Reported below is one T cell receptor beta chain. The antigen remains unidentified. V lost 4 bases to trimming and J lost 3 bases; unmatched junction nucleotides: 7. The germline V gene has CDR1 SGHRS and CDR2 YFSETQ. The CDR3 is 15 amino acids. These data come from a study of STAT3 mutations in large granular lymphocyte leukemia. Background on the study: Immunosuppressive therapy was given to more than half of T-LGLL patients.

Study-wide points: All newly emerging clones after therapy were STAT3 wild type. In T-cell large granular lymphocyte leukemia, about half of patients showed multiple immunodominant subclonotypes. In some patients, a small highly pathogenic clone possibly went undetected.

Repertoires were generated with immunoSEQ multiplex PCR, while TCRdb's copy carries only in-frame clones and drops some. The table records about 4,200 clones, roughly two thirds of them present only once. This chain joins TRBV5-1 and TRBJ2-7, with 10 bases matching TRBD1. Input material: peripheral blood mononuclear cells. The sequence was collected from a man aged 60 to 69 with T-cell large granular lymphocyte leukemia. Some clones in this sample may be carry-over from other donors' samples. CDR3 amino acids: CASSPSTGGGYEQYF. CDR3 nucleotide sequence: TGCGCCAGCAGCCCCTCGACAGGGGGCGGCTACGAGCAGTACTTC.